This passage covers 30 T cell receptor beta chains from one sample sequenced in a study of T cells in Graves' hyperthyroidism and ophthalmopathy. Amplification yielded TCR beta CDR3 regions, with RNA transcripts as the source. Carried out on the TCR CDR3, a first-round RT-PCR used the HTBI primer set. TCRdb redid the calling of the multiplex PCR reads with MiXCR, one entry per CDR3 protein. The repertoire holds about 520,000 distinct CDR3 sequences, about 24% seen once, with roughly 10% in the top ten. Sequencing input: blood. These receptors were collected from a woman aged 25 to 39 with Graves' ophthalmopathy.

The V call is TRBV15, the J call TRBJ2-6; D is ambiguous. The CDR3 is made up of 16 amino acids. Germline CDR1 is LNHNV and CDR2 is YYDKDF (reference sequence). Trimming cost V 3 bases and J 0 bases, with 9 bases left between them. The CDR3 spells CATSRDWPSGANVLTF. The CDR3 bases are TGTGCCACCAGCAGGGATTGGCCCTCTGGGGCCAACGTCCTGACTTTC.

This clonotype appeared many times. This chain uses TRBV28 with TRBJ2-5; 10 bases agree with TRBD2. The CDR3 consists of 16 residues. CDR1 and CDR2 (germline): MDHEN, SYDVKM. The junction had 8 bases not matched to a gene; V was cut back by 7 bases and J by 0 bases. CDR3 loop: CASMGASGGHQETQYF. CDR3 DNA sequence: TGTGCCAGCATGGGGGCTAGCGGGGGCCACCAAGAGACCCAGTACTTC.

This chain links TRBV6-1 with TRBJ1-2; D is possibly TRBD1 (5 bases). V was trimmed by 4 bases and J by 4 bases, leaving 13 bases between them. Germline V gene lookup returns CDR1 MNHNS and CDR2 SASEGT. The CDR3 spans 14 residues. CDR3 region: CASSAGRGSYGYTF. CDR3 coding DNA: TGTGCCAGCAGTGCGGGACGGGGGTCCTATGGCTACACCTTC.

This clonotype was detected many times. This chain joins TRBV6-5 and TRBJ1-1, with 7 nucleotides matching TRBD1. J was trimmed by 8 bases and V by 0 bases; bases with no gene match: 3. This CDR3 has 13 residues. Germline CDR1 and CDR2: MNHEY and SVGAGI. CDR3 coding DNA: TGTGCCAGCAGTTACTCTCCGGGACAGGAAGCTTTCTTT. This translates into CASSYSPGQEAFF.

This clonotype was seen ten or more times. The chain recombines TRBV4-2 with TRBJ2-7, with 12 bases that match TRBD2. J was trimmed by 4 bases and V by 1 base; bases with no gene match: 2. This CDR3 spans 15 amino acids. Per germline, CDR1 LGHNA and CDR2 YNFKEQ. The CDR3 loop is CASSQGTSGVYEQYF. The CDR3, as DNA: TGTGCCAGCAGCCAAGGGACTAGCGGGGTGTACGAGCAGTACTTC.

This clonotype appeared many times. J is TRBJ2-7 and V is TRBV29-1; TRBD2 matches 9 bases. The V gene's germline CDR1 is SQVTM and CDR2 ANQGSEA. The CDR3 covers 15 residues. The V segment lost 0 bases and the J segment 4 bases; nucleotides outside the gene matches: 7. For the CDR3, the DNA is TGCAGCGTTGAAGAGTACCATCTAGCGGGGTACGAGCAGTACTTC. This sequence encodes CSVEEYHLAGYEQYF.

The chain has TRBV7-9 and TRBJ2-5; 8 nucleotides line up with TRBD1. In germline, CDR1 is SEHNR, CDR2 FQNEAQ (reference sequence). The CDR3 spans 15 residues. With 6 bases clipped from V and 4 bases from J, the junction kept 10 bases outside the gene matches. The CDR3 DNA sequence: TGTGCCAGCAGTTTGGACAGGGTCCCAGGAGAGACCCAGTACTTC. Its translation: CASSLDRVPGETQYF. Filled out from reference TRBV7-9 and TRBJ2-5, the complete variable domain reads DTGVSQNPRHKITKRGQNVTFRCDPISEHNRLYWYRQTLGQGPEFLTYFQNEAQLEKSRLLSDRFSAERPKGSFSTLEIQRTEQGDSAMYLCASSLDRVPGETQYFGPGTRLLVL.

The V gene is TRBV30, the J gene TRBJ1-1, with 10 bases lining up with TRBD1. Germline-derived CDR1 and CDR2 are GTSNPN and SVGIG (reference sequence). The CDR3 has 13 residues. The trim removed 4 bases at V and 5 bases at J, leaving 4 bases unmatched. The CDR3, as DNA: TGTGCCTGGACGCGACAGGGGGCGACTGAAGCTTTCTTT. It codes for CAWTRQGATEAFF.

This clonotype was counted many times. V is TRBV12-3 or TRBV12-4 and J is TRBJ2-2; weak D call: TRBD2 (6 bases). The CDR3 is 16 amino acids. Trimming left V 3 bases short and J 1 base short, with 12 bases between. CDR3 nucleotides: TGTGCCAGCAGTTTCGGGAGACACCTGAACACCGGGGAGCTGTTTTTT. It translates to CASSFGRHLNTGELFF.

The chain joins TRBV7-9 to TRBJ2-2, with D hard to call. The germline V and J ends were trimmed by 7 bases and 5 bases, with 14 bases remaining between them. The CDR3 runs to 14 residues. CDR1 is SEHNR and CDR2 is FQNEAQ in the germline V gene (reference sequence). The CDR3 sequence is CASMGGRLTGELFF. CDR3 DNA: TGTGCCAGCATGGGTGGCAGACTGACCGGGGAGCTGTTTTTT.

A few counts support this clonotype. The chain recombines TRBV6-1 with TRBJ1-2, with a weak D call TRBD1 (6 bases). Trimming cost V 6 bases and J 6 bases, with 23 bases left between them. This CDR3 spans 16 amino acids. Germline values: CDR1 MNHNS, CDR2 SASEGT. The CDR3 DNA reads TGTGCCAGCAGCCGCAGCATAAGGGCAGGGGCTAATGGCTACACCTTC. This translates into CASSRSIRAGANGYTF.

This clonotype was seen only a few times. This chain uses TRBV4-1 with TRBJ1-1; perhaps TRBD1 as D (5 bases). V shed 1 base and J shed 4 bases, with 16 bases lying between them. The CDR3 loop spans 16 amino acids. Germline CDR1 is MGHRA and CDR2 is YSYEKL. The CDR3 DNA follows: TGCGCCAGCAGCCAAGGCGGACACCCCTGGGGCACTGAAGCTTTCTTT. This encodes CASSQGGHPWGTEAFF.

This clonotype was seen at least ten times. The chain carries TRBV12-3 or TRBV12-4 and TRBJ1-5; no clear D. This CDR3 is built from 12 residues. V lost 3 bases and J 5 bases, leaving 5 bases between the germline ends. In DNA, the CDR3 is TGTGCCAGCAGTTTCCAGGATCAGCCCCAGCATTTT. It encodes CASSFQDQPQHF.

In its sample, this clonotype was seen many times. The V and J genes are TRBV19 and TRBJ1-1, with D hard to call. The CDR3 sequence is 14 residues long. Per the germline V gene, CDR1 is LNHDA and CDR2 is SQIVND (reference sequence). V was trimmed by 9 bases and J by 0 bases, leaving 14 bases between them. This CDR3 reads CASWSSGMNTEAFF. CDR3 DNA: TGTGCCAGCTGGAGCAGCGGGATGAACACTGAAGCTTTCTTT.

In the case of this clonotype: The CDR3 end shows no conserved phenylalanine or tryptophan, and so a read error is likely. The limits of the CDR3 on the DNA are not certain, so only TCRdb's listed CDR3 is given. V gene TRBV6-2 or TRBV6-3 combines with J gene TRBJ1-1; the table calls TRBD1, which could not be checked here. The CDR3 length equals 11 residues, ends included. Germline loops: CDR1 MNHEY, CDR2 SVGEGT. The CDR3 reads CASRHREEACL.

The sample holds many counts of this clonotype. The V and J genes are TRBV27 and TRBJ1-1; D uncertain. This CDR3 is built from 13 residues. The germline V gene encodes CDR1 MNHEY and CDR2 SMNVEV (reference sequence). Trimming removed 3 bases from V and 4 bases from J, with 9 bases in between. The CDR3 reads CASSFMVGTEAFF. The DNA of the CDR3 is TGTGCCAGCAGTTTCATGGTTGGCACTGAAGCTTTCTTT.

Points on this clonotype: It may be a read error: a sequence one base away is much more abundant. This sequence joins TRBV5-1 and TRBJ2-5, with 7 bases identical to TRBD1. Germline V gene sequence: CDR1 SGHRS, CDR2 YFSETQ. This CDR3 comprises 14 residues. The CDR3 DNA reads TGCGCCAGCAGCTTTGACAGGGAAGAAGAGACCAAGTACTTC. This translates into CASSFDREEETKYF.

This clonotype was detected many times. The rearrangement joins TRBV12-3 or TRBV12-4 to TRBJ1-5; a possible D gene is TRBD1 (6 bases). V was shortened by 3 bases and J by 2 bases, with 11 bases between the two germline ends. The CDR3 spans 15 residues. In DNA form, the CDR3 reads TGTGCCAGCAGTTTCCCAGGGGTCGGCAATCAGCCCCAGCATTTT. Its translation is CASSFPGVGNQPQHF.

The chain recombines TRBV6-1 with TRBJ1-2; 9 bases are a match to TRBD1. Germline V gene sequence: CDR1 MNHNS, CDR2 SASEGT. The CDR3 covers 13 residues. V gave up 6 bases and J gave up 2 bases; unmatched junction bases: 1. CDR3 loop: CASRTGGNYGYTF. The CDR3 coding sequence is TGTGCCAGCAGAACAGGGGGCAACTATGGCTACACCTTC.

The gene calls are TRBV24-1 and TRBJ2-2; D unresolved. The germline gives CDR1 KGHDR, CDR2 SFDVKD. The CDR3 length is 14 residues. V was clipped by 3 bases and J by 4 bases, with 8 bases between them. In DNA, the CDR3 is TGTGCCACCAGTGATGTGATCAGCACCGGGGAGCTGTTTTTT. Translating gives CATSDVISTGELFF.

This clonotype was observed many times. V and J are TRBV28 and TRBJ2-7; D possibly corresponds to TRBD1 (6 bases). V shed 1 base and J shed 2 bases, with 9 bases lying between them. Germline assignment: CDR1 MDHEN and CDR2 SYDVKM. The CDR3 contains 14 residues. The CDR3 bases are TGTGCCAGCAGTTTATCCCGGGACACCTACGAGCAGTACTTC. Its protein product is CASSLSRDTYEQYF.

This clonotype showed up just a few times. V and J are TRBV27 and TRBJ2-7, with 7 bases aligning to TRBD1. J gave up 5 bases and V 2 bases, and 3 bases lay outside the gene matches. The length of the CDR3 is 13 residues. Germline V gene data show CDR1 as MNHEY and CDR2 as SMNVEV (reference sequence). The CDR3 reads CASSLPGGHEQYF. The CDR3 DNA is TGTGCCAGCAGTTTACCAGGGGGACACGAGCAGTACTTC.

The chain couples TRBV6-2 or TRBV6-3 to TRBJ1-1; a possible D gene is TRBD1 (5 bases). V lost 4 bases and J lost 3, with 18 bases in between. The CDR3 has 16 amino acids. Germline V gives CDR1 MNHEY, CDR2 SVGEGT. The CDR3 here is CASSSAGPPGDTEAFF. The CDR3 DNA reads TGTGCCAGCAGTTCTGCGGGACCCCCCGGGGACACTGAAGCTTTCTTT.

This clonotype was counted at least ten times. This chain uses TRBV11-2 with TRBJ1-1, with 11 nucleotides matching TRBD1. Germline CDR1 reads SGHAT; CDR2 reads FQNNGV. The ends lost 1 base at V and 0 bases at J; junction bases unmatched: 7. The CDR3 covers 18 residues. The CDR3 is CASSLGTRTGGLNTEAFF. CDR3 nucleotides: TGTGCCAGCAGCTTAGGAACGCGGACAGGGGGCTTGAACACTGAAGCTTTCTTT.

This clonotype was seen ten or more times. This CDR3 is CASSLGDRDNGYTF. The CDR3 DNA reads as TGTGCCAGCAGCTTAGGGGACAGGGATAATGGCTACACCTTC. The chain links TRBV7-9 to TRBJ1-2; TRBD1 agrees at 9 bases. Germline trimming cut 1 base from V and 6 bases from J; bases unmatched to any gene: 3. Germline V gene lookup returns CDR1 SEHNR and CDR2 FQNEAQ (reference sequence). The CDR3 spans 14 residues.

This chain joins TRBV20-1 and TRBJ2-7; 7 bases are shared with TRBD1. The V gene end was trimmed by 6 bases and the J gene end by 0 bases; junction bases not matched to a gene: 8. CDR1 and CDR2 (germline): DFQATT, SNEGSKA (reference sequence). The CDR3 spans 14 residues. CDR3 sequence: CSAPKSGGSYEQYF. The CDR3 region has the DNA TGCAGTGCGCCAAAGTCAGGGGGCTCCTACGAGCAGTACTTC.

The chain combines TRBV4-1 with TRBJ2-5; TRBD2 matches at 15 bases. The length of the CDR3 is 18 residues. CDR1 and CDR2 from the germline V gene are MGHRA and YSYEKL. Losses at the gene ends were 0 bases for V and 5 bases for J; bases not matched to a gene: 7. The CDR3: CASSQDGLAGGVGETQYF. The CDR3 region has the DNA TGCGCCAGCAGCCAAGACGGACTAGCGGGGGGGGTCGGGGAGACCCAGTACTTC.

V and J are TRBV7-2 and TRBJ2-5, with 9 bases that match TRBD2. The trim removed 6 bases at V and 5 bases at J, leaving 13 bases unmatched. CDR1 is SGHTA, CDR2 FQGNSA, per germline. The length of the CDR3 is 16 residues. The CDR3 spells CASSQTGTSLWETQYF. CDR3 bases: TGTGCCAGCAGTCAAACCGGGACTAGCTTGTGGGAGACCCAGTACTTC.

This chain links TRBV7-2 with TRBJ2-5; 8 bases fit TRBD1. CDR3 length equals 14 residues. Germline-derived CDR1 and CDR2 are SGHTA and FQGNSA. Trimming took 1 base from V and 6 from J; bases not matched to a gene: 4. The CDR3 spells CASSLDQGAKTQYF. As DNA, the CDR3 is TGTGCCAGCAGCTTAGATCAGGGGGCCAAGACCCAGTACTTC.

V usage is TRBV7-8 and J usage is TRBJ1-2, with 9 nucleotides matching TRBD1. From germline, CDR1 is SGHVS and CDR2 FQNEAQ. V gave up 5 bases and J gave up 7 bases; unmatched junction bases: 8. CDR3 length equals 14 residues. CDR3 residues: CASSLGGQGGGYTF. The CDR3 nucleotides read TGTGCCAGCAGCCTCGGGGGACAGGGAGGTGGCTACACCTTC.